The clone carrying this T cell receptor beta chain was counted at least ten times. The sample originates from a study of CD8 T cells in ankylosing spondylitis. Libraries of TCR beta came from quantitative 5'-RACE with molecular barcodes. TCRdb re-called the 5' RACE reads with MiXCR, one entry per CDR3 protein. The sample has some 38,000 distinct CDR3 sequences; less than 4% are singletons. V lost 0 bases, J lost 5 bases, and 7 bases stayed unmatched. The CDR3 totals 16 residues. Germline assignment: CDR1 SGDLS and CDR2 YYNGEE. This TCR was recovered from a male donor with ankylosing spondylitis or in good health (not recorded which). The sequenced sample consisted of blood, either unsorted or a sorted T cell fraction (not recorded which). The chain has TRBV9 and TRBJ2-5, with TRBD2 matching over 10 bases. CDR3 sequence (DNA): TGTGCCAGCAGCGTAGCTCAACTAGCGGGACGCGAGACCCAGTACTTC. It specifies CASSVAQLAGRETQYF.